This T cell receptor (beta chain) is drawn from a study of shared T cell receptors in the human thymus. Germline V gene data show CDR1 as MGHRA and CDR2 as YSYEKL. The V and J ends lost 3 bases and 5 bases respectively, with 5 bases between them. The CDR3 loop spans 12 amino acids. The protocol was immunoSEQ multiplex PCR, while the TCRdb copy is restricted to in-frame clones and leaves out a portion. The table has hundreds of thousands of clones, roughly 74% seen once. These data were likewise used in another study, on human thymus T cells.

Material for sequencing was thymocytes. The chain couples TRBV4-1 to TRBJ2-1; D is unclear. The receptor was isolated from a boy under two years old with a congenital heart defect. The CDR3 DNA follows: TGCGCCAGCAGCCAGGTAGACAATGAGCAGTTCTTC. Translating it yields CASSQVDNEQFF.